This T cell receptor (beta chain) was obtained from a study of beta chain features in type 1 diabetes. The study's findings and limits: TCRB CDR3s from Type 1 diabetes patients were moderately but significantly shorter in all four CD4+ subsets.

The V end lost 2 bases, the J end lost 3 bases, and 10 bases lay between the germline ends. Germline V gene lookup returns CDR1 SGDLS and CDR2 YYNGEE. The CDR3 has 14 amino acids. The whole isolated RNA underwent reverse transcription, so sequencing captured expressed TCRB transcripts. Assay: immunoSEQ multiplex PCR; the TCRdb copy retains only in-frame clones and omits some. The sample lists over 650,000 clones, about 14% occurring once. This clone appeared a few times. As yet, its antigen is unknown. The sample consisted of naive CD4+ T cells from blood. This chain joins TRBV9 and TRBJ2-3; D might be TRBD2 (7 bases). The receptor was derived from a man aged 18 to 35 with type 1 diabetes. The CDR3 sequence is CASSVRGGTDTQYF. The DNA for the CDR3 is TGTGCCAGCAGCGTTAGGGGGGGTACAGATACGCAGTATTTT.